This paragraph covers one T cell receptor (beta chain) sequence. The entry originates in a study of shared clonotypes between healthy human individuals. This CDR3 region has 14 residues. In germline, CDR1 is SEHNR, CDR2 FQNEAQ (reference sequence). Trimming removed 2 bases from V and 3 bases from J, with 11 bases in between. Profiling relied on immunoSEQ multiplex PCR, and the TCRdb table lists in-frame clones only, not all of them. The sample yields over a million clones, under 80% seen once. The clonotype comes from a man aged 18 to 35 in good health. The chain carries TRBV7-9 and TRBJ2-7; the D gene is possibly TRBD2 (5 bases). Material: memory CD4+ T cells sorted from blood. Subset specified: CD45RA-negative fraction. As DNA, the CDR3 is TGTGCCAGCAGCTTAAGGGCAGAGGGCTACGAGCAGTACTTC. This translates into CASSLRAEGYEQYF.